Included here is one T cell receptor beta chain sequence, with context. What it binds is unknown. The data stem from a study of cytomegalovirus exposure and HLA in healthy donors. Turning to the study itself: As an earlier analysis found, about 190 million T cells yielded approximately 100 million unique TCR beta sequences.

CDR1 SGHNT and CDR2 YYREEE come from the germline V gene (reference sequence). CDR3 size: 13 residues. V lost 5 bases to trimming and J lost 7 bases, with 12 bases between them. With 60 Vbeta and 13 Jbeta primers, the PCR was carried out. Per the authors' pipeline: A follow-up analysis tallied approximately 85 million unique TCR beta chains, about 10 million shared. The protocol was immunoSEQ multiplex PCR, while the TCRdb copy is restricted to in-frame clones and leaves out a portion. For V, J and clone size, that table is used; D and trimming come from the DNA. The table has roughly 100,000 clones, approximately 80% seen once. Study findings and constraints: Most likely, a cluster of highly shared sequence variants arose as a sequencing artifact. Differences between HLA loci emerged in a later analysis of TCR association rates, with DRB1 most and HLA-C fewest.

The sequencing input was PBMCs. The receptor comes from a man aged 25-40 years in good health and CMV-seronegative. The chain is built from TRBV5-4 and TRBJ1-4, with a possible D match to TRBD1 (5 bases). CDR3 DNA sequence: TGTGCCAGCAGGGACAAGTATGGTGAAAAACTGTTTTTT. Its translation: CASRDKYGEKLFF.